This is a list of T cell receptor beta chains from one sample in a study of blood T cell repertoires in COVID-19. The method was immunoSEQ multiplex PCR; TCRdb's version includes in-frame clones alone and lacks a portion of them. Here the sample spans some 74,000 clones, 80% to 90% being singletons. Sequencing was done on a sample of peripheral blood. The receptor source for this set is a woman over 75 with active or convalescent COVID-19. Both conserved end residues are part of each CDR3. D genes are given only for firm matches. Clone size, where shown, is once, few, many, or a class for clones that have expanded.

-	TRBV28	TRBD2	TRBJ2-1	CASSFGRGFSYNEQFF	TGTGCCAGCAGTTTTGGGCGGGGGTTTTCCTACAATGAGCAGTTCTTC
-	TRBV9	-	TRBJ2-3	CASSVGVLTTDTQYF	TGTGCCAGCAGCGTAGGAGTTCTTACCACAGATACGCAGTATTTT
-	TRBV19	TRBD1	TRBJ1-1	CASTPDRGQPEAFF	TGTGCCAGCACCCCGGACAGGGGGCAGCCTGAAGCTTTCTTT
-	TRBV6-5	TRBD1	TRBJ1-3	CASSYSGQGTGNTIYF	TGTGCCAGCAGTTACTCCGGACAGGGGACTGGAAACACCATATATTTT
-	TRBV19	-	TRBJ1-3	CASGLGRSYSGNTIYF	TGTGCCAGTGGACTAGGACGGAGCTACTCTGGAAACACCATATATTTT
-	TRBV3-1/TRBV3-2	TRBD2	TRBJ2-2	CASSPLTSGTNTGELFF	TGTGCCAGCAGCCCCCTGACTAGCGGGACGAACACCGGGGAGCTGTTTTTT
-	TRBV28	TRBD1	TRBJ2-4	CASSPGQGKAKNIQYF	TGTGCCAGCAGCCCGGGACAGGGGAAAGCCAAAAACATTCAGTACTTC
-	TRBV19	TRBD1	TRBJ1-1	CASSSQGANTEAFF	TGTGCCAGTAGCTCACAGGGGGCAAACACTGAAGCTTTCTTT
-	TRBV28	TRBD1	TRBJ2-5	CASLDRDRPQETQYF	TGTGCCAGCCTTGACCGGGACAGACCTCAAGAGACCCAGTACTTC
-	TRBV18	TRBD2	TRBJ2-2	CASSLGTRETGELFF	TGTGCCAGCTCCCTCGGGACTAGAGAGACCGGGGAGCTGTTTTTT
-	TRBV10-2	-	TRBJ1-5	CASSGRGQPQHF	TGCGCCAGCAGTGGGAGGGGCCAGCCCCAGCATTTT
-	TRBV3-1/TRBV3-2	TRBD1	TRBJ1-2	CASSPSMDRVYGYTF	TGTGCCAGCAGCCCATCAATGGACAGGGTCTATGGCTACACCTTC
-	TRBV9	-	TRBJ2-5	CASSVGAGTQYF	TGTGCCAGCAGCGTCGGAGCGGGGACCCAGTACTTC
once	TRBV7-3	TRBD2	TRBJ2-5	CASSQRGGARETQYF	TGTGCCAGCAGCCAACGCGGGGGGGCCCGGGAGACCCAGTACTTC
-	TRBV18	TRBD2	TRBJ2-5	CASSPAGGIQETQYF	TGTGCCAGCTCACCTGCGGGGGGGATACAAGAGACCCAGTACTTC
-	TRBV19	-	TRBJ1-5	CASSVSRTVSNQPQHF	TGTGCCAGTAGTGTATCGCGGACAGTGAGCAATCAGCCCCAGCATTTT
-	TRBV6-5	-	TRBJ1-6	CASRGGSSYNSPLHF	TGTGCCAGCAGAGGGGGAAGCTCCTATAATTCACCCCTCCACTTT
-	TRBV7-9	-	TRBJ1-4	CASSFPTGGEKLFF	TGTGCCAGCAGCTTCCCCACGGGAGGGGAAAAACTGTTTTTT
-	TRBV3-1/TRBV3-2	TRBD2	TRBJ2-1	CASSQPGLAGVGSYNEQFF	TGTGCCAGCAGCCAACCGGGACTAGCGGGAGTAGGGTCCTACAATGAGCAGTTCTTC
-	TRBV6-5	TRBD1	TRBJ2-7	CASSYSRQGAYEQYF	TGTGCCAGCAGTTACTCCCGACAGGGAGCCTACGAGCAGTACTTC
few	TRBV4-2	-	TRBJ2-7	CASSQVNVAEQYF	TGTGCCAGCAGCCAAGTAAATGTAGCGGAGCAGTACTTC
-	TRBV9	-	TRBJ1-6	CASSQPGSPLHF	TGTGCCAGCAGCCAGCCGGGTTCACCCCTCCACTTT
-	TRBV2	TRBD2	TRBJ2-2	CASSSGLAGASGELFF	TGTGCCAGCAGTTCGGGACTAGCGGGGGCCTCTGGGGAGCTGTTTTTT
-	TRBV9	-	TRBJ2-7	CATYGASEPHEQYF	TGTGCCACCTATGGGGCTAGCGAACCCCACGAGCAGTACTTC
-	TRBV5-6	TRBD1	TRBJ1-1	CASSLRGRGDTEAFF	TGTGCCAGCAGCTTGAGGGGGCGCGGGGACACTGAAGCTTTCTTT
-	TRBV5-1	TRBD2	TRBJ2-7	CASSLSGGYSYEQYF	TGCGCCAGCAGCTTGTCGGGGGGTTACTCCTACGAGCAGTACTTC
-	TRBV3-1/TRBV3-2	TRBD1	TRBJ1-3	CASSLQGGGNTIYF	TGTGCCAGCAGCCTGCAGGGGGGAGGAAACACCATATATTTT
-	TRBV19	TRBD1	TRBJ1-1	CASRKGGPDRGLWSTEAFF	TGTGCCAGTAGAAAAGGGGGACCCGACAGGGGGCTATGGAGCACTGAAGCTTTCTTT
few	TRBV2	TRBD2	TRBJ2-4	CASSQGLAGGRNIQYF	TGTGCCAGCAGTCAAGGACTAGCGGGAGGGAGGAACATTCAGTACTTC
-	TRBV5-6	-	TRBJ2-2	CASSFDSTNTGELFF	TGTGCCAGCAGTTTCGACAGCACGAACACCGGGGAGCTGTTTTTT
-	TRBV6-5	-	TRBJ1-2	CASSYSSGVNGYTF	TGTGCCAGCAGTTACTCGTCAGGGGTCAACGGCTACACCTTC
-	TRBV7-8	-	TRBJ2-2	CASSYEVTGELFF	TGTGCCAGCAGCTATGAGGTTACCGGGGAGCTGTTTTTT
-	TRBV7-9	-	TRBJ1-1	CASSLGRNTEAFF	TGTGCCAGCAGCTTAGGCAGGAACACTGAAGCTTTCTTT
-	TRBV24-1	-	TRBJ1-2	CATSEPGQYDYGYTF	TGTGCCACCAGTGAACCAGGACAGTACGACTATGGCTACACCTTC
-	TRBV19	TRBD2	TRBJ2-2	CASTTGLAGNTGELFF	TGTGCCAGTACCACGGGACTAGCGGGGAACACCGGGGAGCTGTTTTTT
few	TRBV7-2	-	TRBJ1-2	CASSLASQEYYGYTF	TGTGCCAGCAGCTTAGCGTCACAGGAATACTATGGCTACACCTTC
-	TRBV7-2	TRBD2	TRBJ2-1	CASSPQTGTKQFF	TGTGCCAGCAGCCCGCAAACCGGGACTAAGCAGTTCTTC
-	TRBV9	TRBD2	TRBJ2-3	CASSSTRGWASGTRTDTQYF	TGTGCCAGCAGCTCCACGAGGGGTTGGGCTAGCGGGACGCGAACAGATACGCAGTATTTT
-	TRBV10-1	TRBD1	TRBJ2-7	CASSERTGLKQYF	TGCGCCAGCAGTGAGAGGACAGGATTAAAGCAGTACTTC
few	TRBV18	-	TRBJ2-1	CASSPALRSYNEQFF	TGTGCCAGCTCACCGGCCTTGCGGAGTTACAATGAGCAGTTCTTC
once	TRBV4-2	-	TRBJ1-2	CASSQTLDPSAGGYTF	TGTGCCAGCAGCCAAACCCTGGACCCATCAGCGGGGGGCTACACCTTC
-	TRBV2	-	TRBJ2-1	CASSVGGAGVSEQFF	TGTGCCAGCAGTGTTGGGGGGGCTGGGGTGAGTGAGCAGTTCTTC
-	TRBV2	TRBD2	TRBJ2-7	CATQAGGTSYEQYF	TGTGCCACCCAAGCGGGGGGGACCTCCTACGAGCAGTACTTC
-	TRBV29-1	-	TRBJ1-1	CSVVTPGGNTEAFF	TGCAGCGTTGTGACCCCCGGAGGGAACACTGAAGCTTTCTTT
-	TRBV9	-	TRBJ2-3	CASSLTPGTDTQYF	TGTGCCAGCAGCTTAACGCCGGGCACAGATACGCAGTATTTT
few	TRBV7-8	TRBD1	TRBJ2-2	CASSLGPDRGSTGELFF	TGTGCCAGCAGCTTAGGGCCCGACAGGGGTTCCACCGGGGAGCTGTTTTTT
-	TRBV28	-	TRBJ2-5	CASSLGLAWETQYF	TGTGCCAGCAGTTTGGGGCTAGCGTGGGAGACCCAGTACTTC
-	TRBV7-2	TRBD1	TRBJ2-2	CASSGTGTGIVPGELFF	TGTGCCAGCAGCGGTACCGGGACAGGGATTGTTCCCGGGGAGCTGTTTTTT
-	TRBV19	TRBD1	TRBJ2-2	CASSGQTNTGELFF	TGTGCCAGTTCGGGACAGACGAACACCGGGGAGCTGTTTTTT
-	TRBV4-2	-	TRBJ1-6	CASSQVPLTGNSPLHF	TGTGCCAGCAGCCAAGTTCCTCTTACAGGCAATTCACCCCTCCACTTT
-	TRBV5-1	-	TRBJ2-1	CASSLAAGADEQFF	TGCGCCAGCAGCTTGGCTGCGGGGGCGGATGAGCAGTTCTTC
-	TRBV2	TRBD2	TRBJ2-2	CATPRAGGGGDTGELFF	TGTGCCACCCCCCGGGCCGGGGGGGGCGGGGACACCGGGGAGCTGTTTTTT
-	TRBV25-1	TRBD1	TRBJ1-2	CASSGGQGYGYTF	TGTGCCAGCAGTGGGGGACAGGGCTATGGCTACACCTTC
-	TRBV6-5	-	TRBJ1-4	CASSYRGSTNEKLFF	TGTGCCAGCAGTTACCGAGGGTCAACTAATGAAAAACTGTTTTTT
-	TRBV30	-	TRBJ2-7	CAWRRRGSGYEQYF	TGTGCCTGGAGAAGGAGAGGGAGCGGCTACGAGCAGTACTTC
-	TRBV5-6	-	TRBJ2-5	CASSLAGSRETQYF	TGTGCCAGCAGCTTGGCCGGGAGTAGGGAGACCCAGTACTTC
-	TRBV7-2	TRBD2	TRBJ2-3	CASSYLFGASGRGADTQYF	TGTGCCAGCAGCTATCTGTTCGGGGCTAGCGGGAGGGGGGCAGATACGCAGTATTTT
-	TRBV12-5	-	TRBJ2-5	CASGLSRETQYF	TGTGCTAGTGGTTTATCGAGAGAGACCCAGTACTTC
few	TRBV19	TRBD2	TRBJ2-1	CASNPPIGSGRANEQFF	TGTGCCAGTAACCCCCCCATAGGTAGCGGGAGGGCCAATGAGCAGTTCTTC